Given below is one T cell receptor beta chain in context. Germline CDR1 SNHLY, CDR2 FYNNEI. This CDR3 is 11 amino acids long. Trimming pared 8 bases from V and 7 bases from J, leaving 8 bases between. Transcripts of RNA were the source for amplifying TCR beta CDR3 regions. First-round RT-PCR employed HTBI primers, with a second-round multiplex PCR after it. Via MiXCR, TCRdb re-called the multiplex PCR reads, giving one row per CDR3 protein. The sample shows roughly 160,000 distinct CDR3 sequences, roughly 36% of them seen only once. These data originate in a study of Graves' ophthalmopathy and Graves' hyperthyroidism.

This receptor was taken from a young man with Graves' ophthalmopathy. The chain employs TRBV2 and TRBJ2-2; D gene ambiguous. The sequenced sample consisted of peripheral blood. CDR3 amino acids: CASVGGGELFF. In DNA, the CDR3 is TGTGCCAGCGTCGGCGGCGGGGAGCTGTTTTTT.